This entry features one T cell receptor (beta chain) sequence. What it binds is unknown. In germline, CDR1 is MDHEN, CDR2 SYDVKM. V lost 7 bases to trimming and J lost 6 bases, with 19 bases between them. The CDR3 length is 14 residues. These data belong to a study of T cell responses to AZD1222 COVID-19 vaccine. Overall study results and limits: Seropositive at baseline were only a handful of AZD1222 recipients.

Only in-frame clones appear in the TCRdb table, and some are missing; sequencing was by immunoSEQ multiplex PCR. The repertoire holds some 130,000 clones, with roughly 88% as singletons. This TCR came from an adult in good health. This chain connects TRBV28 to TRBJ2-7; D gene unclear. The sequences come from peripheral blood, collected on day 0 of MenACWY control vaccination. In nucleotides, the CDR3 is TGTGCCAGCAATAGGGCCAACCTCTCCCCCGAGCAGTACTTC. It yields the protein CASNRANLSPEQYF.